This T cell receptor (beta chain) stems from a study of blood T cells in healthy people across ages. Study summary: Researchers report that template switching captured about one barcoded beta molecule per two T cells.

For the second PCR, which ran for roughly 6 to 11 cycles, a sample-barcoded 5' primer and a J-beta primer mix were used. A single record per CDR3 protein comes from TCRdb applying MiXCR to the 5' RACE reads. The sample includes about 1.4 million distinct CDR3 sequences, roughly 60% of them seen just once. The ends were cut back, 6 bases at V and 0 bases at J, with 5 bases in the middle. This CDR3 contains 12 residues. V usage is TRBV12-3 or TRBV12-4 and J usage is TRBJ1-1, with D hard to call. The TCR was taken from a young man in good health. Specimen: blood. DNA of the CDR3: TGTGCCAGCAGACCGGTGAACACTGAAGCTTTCTTT. As protein: CASRPVNTEAFF.